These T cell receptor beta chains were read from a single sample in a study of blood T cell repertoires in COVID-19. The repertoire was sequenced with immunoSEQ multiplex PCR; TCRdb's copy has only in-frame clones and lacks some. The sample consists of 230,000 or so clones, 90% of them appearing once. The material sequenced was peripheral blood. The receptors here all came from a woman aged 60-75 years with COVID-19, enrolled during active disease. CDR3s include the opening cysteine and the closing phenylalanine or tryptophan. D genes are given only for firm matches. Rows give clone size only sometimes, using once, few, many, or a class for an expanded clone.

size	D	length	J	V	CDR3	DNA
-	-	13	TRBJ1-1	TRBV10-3	CAIAPLTNTEAFF	TGTGCCATCGCGCCTCTAACGAACACTGAAGCTTTCTTT
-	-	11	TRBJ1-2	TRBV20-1	CSARPGEGYTF	TGCAGTGCTAGACCGGGAGAAGGCTACACCTTC
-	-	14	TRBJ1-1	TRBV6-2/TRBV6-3	CASRRQGYRTEAFF	TGTGCCAGCCGCCGCCAGGGGTACCGCACTGAAGCTTTCTTT
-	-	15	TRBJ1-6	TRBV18	CASSHTTGKESPLHF	TGTGCCAGCTCACACACGACAGGAAAGGAATCACCCCTCCACTTT
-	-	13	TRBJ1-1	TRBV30	CAWSGVVNTEAFF	TGTGCCTGGAGTGGAGTCGTGAACACTGAAGCTTTCTTT
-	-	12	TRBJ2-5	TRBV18	CASSPPRETQYF	TGTGCCAGCTCACCACCGCGAGAGACCCAGTACTTC
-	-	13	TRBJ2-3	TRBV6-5	CASRPKRTTPQYF	TGTGCCAGCAGACCTAAGAGGACTACCCCGCAGTATTTT
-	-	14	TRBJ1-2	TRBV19	CASSIDPGTRFYTF	TGTGCCAGTAGTATAGACCCAGGGACTCGTTTCTACACCTTC
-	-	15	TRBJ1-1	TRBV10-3	CAISEGPGGGTEAFF	TGTGCCATCAGTGAGGGCCCGGGGGGCGGCACTGAAGCTTTCTTT
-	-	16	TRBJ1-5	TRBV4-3	CASSQDLRGYGQPQHF	TGCGCCAGCAGCCAAGATTTACGAGGATATGGACAGCCCCAGCATTTT
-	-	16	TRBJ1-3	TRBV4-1	CASSQRTGTDINTIYF	TGCGCCAGCAGCCAGAGAACCGGGACTGACATAAACACCATATATTTT
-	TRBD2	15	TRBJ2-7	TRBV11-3	CASSLGGGSSYEQYF	TGTGCCAGCAGCTTAGGGGGGGGTAGCTCCTACGAGCAGTACTTC
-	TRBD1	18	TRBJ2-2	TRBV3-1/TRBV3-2	CASSQVLGTGTNTGELFF	TGTGCCAGCAGCCAAGTACTGGGGACAGGGACGAACACCGGGGAGCTGTTTTTT
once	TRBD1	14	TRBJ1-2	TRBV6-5	CASRRQGVGYGYTF	TGTGCCAGCCGTCGACAGGGGGTAGGGTATGGCTACACCTTC
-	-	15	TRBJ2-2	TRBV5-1	CASSLGTSRTGELFF	TGCGCCAGCAGCTTGGGTACTTCGCGCACCGGGGAGCTGTTTTTT
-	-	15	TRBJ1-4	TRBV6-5	CASSPTGSTNEKLFF	TGTGCCAGCAGTCCTACAGGGTCTACTAATGAAAAACTGTTTTTT
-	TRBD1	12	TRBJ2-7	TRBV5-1	CASGNRGSEQYF	TGCGCCAGCGGGAACAGGGGGAGTGAGCAGTACTTC
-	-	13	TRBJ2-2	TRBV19	CASSGQNTGELFF	TGTGCCAGTAGTGGGCAGAACACCGGGGAGCTGTTTTTT
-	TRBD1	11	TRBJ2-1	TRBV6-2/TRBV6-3	CASSTGDPQFF	TGTGCCAGCAGTACAGGGGACCCGCAGTTCTTC
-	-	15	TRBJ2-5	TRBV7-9	CASSLSAGRRETQYF	TGTGCCAGCAGCTTATCGGCAGGGAGGCGTGAGACCCAGTACTTC
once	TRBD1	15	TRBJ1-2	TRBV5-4	CASIRDRESNYGYTF	TGTGCCAGTATCCGGGACAGAGAGTCTAACTATGGCTACACCTTC
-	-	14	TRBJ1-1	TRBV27	CASSRAGTTYEAFF	TGTGCCAGCAGTCGAGCCGGGACAACGTACGAAGCTTTCTTT
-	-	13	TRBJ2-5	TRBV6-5	CASSYRIRETQYF	TGTGCCAGCAGTTACCGAATTCGGGAGACCCAGTACTTC
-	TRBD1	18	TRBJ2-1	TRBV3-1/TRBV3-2	CASSPLRRDRGSYNEQFF	TGTGCCAGCAGCCCACTACGCCGGGACAGGGGTTCCTACAATGAGCAGTTCTTC
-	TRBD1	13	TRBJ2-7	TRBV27	CASSSGQNYEQYF	TGTGCCAGCAGTTCGGGACAGAACTACGAGCAGTACTTC
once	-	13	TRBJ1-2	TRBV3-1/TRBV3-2	CASSILERSGYTF	TGTGCCAGCAGCATCCTAGAGCGAAGTGGCTACACCTTC
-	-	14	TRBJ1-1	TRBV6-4	CASRAGAANTEAFF	TGTGCCAGCAGGGCAGGGGCCGCGAACACTGAAGCTTTCTTT
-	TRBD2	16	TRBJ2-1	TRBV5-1	CASSLRVAGGPNEQFF	TGCGCCAGCAGCTTGAGGGTAGCGGGGGGACCCAATGAGCAGTTCTTC
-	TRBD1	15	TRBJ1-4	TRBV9	CASSVATGGREKLFF	TGTGCCAGCAGCGTAGCGACAGGGGGCCGTGAAAAACTGTTTTTT
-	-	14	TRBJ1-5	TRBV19	CASSAPSGGQPQHF	TGTGCCAGTAGTGCCCCTTCAGGAGGCCAGCCCCAGCATTTT
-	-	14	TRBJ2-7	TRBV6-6	CASSYRLAGYEQYF	TGTGCCAGCAGTTACAGGCTAGCTGGCTACGAGCAGTACTTC
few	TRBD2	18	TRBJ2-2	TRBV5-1	CARSRGTRGGPNTGELFF	TGCGCCCGCAGCCGGGGGACTCGCGGGGGGCCGAACACCGGGGAGCTGTTTTTT
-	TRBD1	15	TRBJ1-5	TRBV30	CAWKRQGALNQPQHF	TGTGCCTGGAAGAGACAGGGAGCCCTCAATCAGCCCCAGCATTTT
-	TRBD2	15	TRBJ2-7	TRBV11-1	CASSLGGGFSYEQYF	TGTGCCAGCAGCTTGGGCGGGGGTTTCTCCTACGAGCAGTACTTC
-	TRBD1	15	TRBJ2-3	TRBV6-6	CASLERDRVTDTQYF	TGTGCCAGCCTGGAGCGGGACAGGGTCACAGATACGCAGTATTTT
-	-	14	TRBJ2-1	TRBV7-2	CATSPGLTYNEQFF	TGTGCCACCTCACCGGGACTTACCTACAATGAGCAGTTCTTC
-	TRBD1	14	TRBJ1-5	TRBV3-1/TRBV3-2	CASSRDSSNQPQHF	TGTGCCAGCAGCCGGGACAGTAGCAATCAGCCCCAGCATTTT
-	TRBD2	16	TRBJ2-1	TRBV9	CASSVELLAGPYEQFF	TGTGCCAGCAGCGTAGAGTTACTAGCGGGGCCATATGAGCAGTTCTTC